This T cell receptor beta chain was captured by sequencing in a study of T cell repertoires in cytomegalovirus infection. The study's findings and limits: CMV carriers with the relevant HLA were identified by cumulative public TCR beta family frequency. HLA-C-restricted TCR beta clonotypes specific for CMV led the ex vivo response.

This CDR3 spans 15 amino acids. The V gene lost 5 bases and the J gene lost 6 bases, with 14 bases spanning the gap. Germline lookup yields CDR1 MDHEN and CDR2 SYDVKM. Each CDR3 protein gets one entry after TCRdb re-called the reads with MiXCR. The table has about 250,000 distinct CDR3 sequences, over 9% seen once. This clonotype was seen many times. The antigen remains unidentified. The source material was PBMCs. The origin of this receptor is a human donor in good health (CMV status not recorded). Some clones in this sample may be carry-over from other donors' samples. This sequence joins TRBV28 and TRBJ1-6; D not resolved. The CDR3 sequence: CASSPRIHPNSPLHF. The CDR3, as DNA: TGTGCCAGCAGTCCCAGGATACACCCTAATTCACCCCTCCACTTT.